This T cell receptor (beta chain) was observed in a study of memory CD4+ T cells and cytomegalovirus serostatus. Trimming removed 5 bases from V and 5 bases from J, with 13 bases in between. Germline CDR1 and CDR2: SGHAT and FQNNGV. The CDR3 spans 13 residues. The sort gate was single viable CD3+CD4+CD8-CD45RO+ cells for memory CD4+ T cells. Profiling relied on immunoSEQ multiplex PCR, and the TCRdb table lists in-frame clones only, not all of them. Here the sample spans about 47,000 clones, 60% to 80% being singletons. The sample taken for sequencing was memory CD4+ T cells from blood. The receptor comes from an adult in good health and CMV-seropositive. The rearrangement links TRBV11-2 to TRBJ2-7; perhaps TRBD2 as D (6 bases). CDR3 amino acids: CASSRGTLHEQYF. The DNA of the CDR3 is TGTGCCAGCAGCCGCGGGACGCTCCACGAGCAGTACTTC. The full variable domain, completed using reference TRBV11-2 and TRBJ2-7, is EAGVAQSPRYKIIEKRQSVAFWCNPISGHATLYWYQQILGQGPKLLIQFQNNGVVDDSQLPKDRFSAERLKGVDSTLKIQPAKLEDSAVYLCASSRGTLHEQYFGPGTRLTVT.